This T cell receptor (beta chain) was sequenced for a study of breast tumors, draining lymph nodes, adjacent tissues. Breast cancer patients provided tissue from their axillary draining lymph nodes. Study-level results: Data only fit, rather than demonstrated, lymph node origin of most tumor T cells. Tumor TCR diversity was below lymph nodes but above nontumor tissue. The data were judged consistent with most tumor T cells coming from lymph node and expanding in tumor.

Each CDR3 protein is one row after TCRdb ran MiXCR on the multiplex PCR reads. The table records about 230,000 distinct CDR3 sequences, about 30% of them present only once. The CDR3 covers 14 residues. Germline values: CDR1 LGHNA, CDR2 YSLEER. Trimming at V came to 4 bases and at J to 7 bases, leaving 5 bases not matched to a gene. This clonotype was recorded many times. Its specificity is not known. This chain joins TRBV4-3 and TRBJ1-4, with 8 bases identical to TRBD1. The clonotype comes from a female donor with breast cancer. Some clones in this sample may be carry-over from other donors' samples. The specimen sequenced was axillary lymph node tissue. CDR3 sequence reads: CASSRTGFGEKLFF. In DNA form, the CDR3 reads TGCGCCAGCAGCCGGACAGGGTTTGGTGAAAAACTGTTTTTT.